This T cell receptor beta chain emerged from a study of blood T cell repertoires in COVID-19. Study details: Donors in the United States, Italy and Spain gave samples during acute or convalescent COVID-19. PBMCs, B-cell-depleted T cells, or T cells were the source of the cDNA or gDNA that made up the material.

Original handling: Nucleated cell number was recorded as an estimate derived from reference gene primer amplification. The protocol was immunoSEQ multiplex PCR, while the TCRdb copy is restricted to in-frame clones and leaves out a portion. D and trimming were read from the DNA, whereas the V and J calls and clone size are those reported in that table. The table lists 220,000 or so clones, around three quarters of them singletons. CDR1 is SQVTM, CDR2 ANQGSEA, per germline. This CDR3 spans 17 amino acids. J lost 2 bases, V lost 3 bases, and 12 bases had no gene match. This clone was seen a few times. V usage is TRBV29-1 and J usage is TRBJ2-3; 9 bases are a match to TRBD1. The receptor was isolated from a woman in her 70s with acute or convalescent COVID-19. The source material was peripheral blood. CDR3: CSVERYRGLRITDTQYF. The CDR3 nucleotides read TGCAGCGTTGAGAGGTACAGGGGGCTGAGAATCACAGATACGCAGTATTTT.